The clone carrying this T cell receptor (beta chain) was seen at least ten times. The antigen is undetermined. V lost 0 bases to trimming and J lost 9 bases, with 18 bases between them. The CDR3 has 15 amino acids. The V gene's germline CDR1 is SGHRS and CDR2 YFSETQ. The data were taken from a study of regulatory T cells in long-lasting Graves disease. Broader study findings: Persistent patients had more shared public clonotypes (fewer than 3,000) than new patients (roughly 970). Study of thyroid tissue was not done, with only peripheral blood studied.

Arm-PCR with iRepertoire HTBI primers amplified the CDR3 regions for these TCR beta libraries. Each CDR3 protein is one row after TCRdb ran MiXCR on the multiplex PCR reads. This table has around 400,000 distinct CDR3 sequences, roughly a sixth appearing once. Time point indicated: newly diagnosed GD, antithyroid drugs for less than 3 months. RNA isolated from PBMCs was used to make the TCR library. A volume of about 9 milliliters of peripheral blood was collected in EDTA tubes. The TCR originated in a female donor with Graves disease. The J gene is TRBJ2-5, the V gene TRBV5-1; D is perhaps TRBD2 (6 bases). The material sequenced was peripheral blood mononuclear cells (PBMCs), taken at new diagnosis, from a patient treated with antithyroid drugs. CDR3 loop: CASSLAEGGGSAQYF. CDR3 bases: TGCGCCAGCAGCTTGGCGGAGGGAGGAGGTAGCGCCCAGTACTTC. The full variable domain, in which reference TRBV5-1 and TRBJ2-5 provide the parts outside the CDR3, is KAGVTQTPRYLIKTRGQQVTLSCSPISGHRSVSWYQQTPGQGLQFLFEYFSETQRNKGNFPGRFSGRQFSNSRSEMNVSTLELGDSALYLCASSLAEGGGSAQYFGPGTRLLVL.